This T cell receptor beta chain came from a study of T cells expressing NK-cell markers. Study-wide context: Repertoires of TCR beta were obtained from T cells sorted as CD3+CD56+NKG2C+, CD3+CD56+NKG2C- and CD3+CD56-NKG2C+. Study-level findings and limits: Each of roughly six donors carried dominant NKG2C+ clonotypes accounting for roughly 1.0-7.5% of CD8+ T cells.

This CDR3 region has 14 residues. CDR1 SGHRS and CDR2 YFSETQ come from the germline V gene. Template switching by 5'RACE with UMIs generated the TCR beta cDNA. TCRdb reprocessed the 5' RACE reads, keeping one entry per CDR3 protein, no DNA. The sample table sets out about 460,000 distinct CDR3 sequences. With regard to this clonotype: The target antigen is unknown.

V is TRBV5-1 and J is TRBJ2-1; the D gene TCRdb calls, TRBD1, cannot be checked with no DNA. The clonotype originates from a woman in her 50s in good health. The sequencing input was blood T cells: a sorted CD56 or NKG2C T cell subset, CD4+ or CD8+ T cells, or bulk PBMC T cells (not recorded which). The CDR3 here is CASRDGFSYNEQFF.